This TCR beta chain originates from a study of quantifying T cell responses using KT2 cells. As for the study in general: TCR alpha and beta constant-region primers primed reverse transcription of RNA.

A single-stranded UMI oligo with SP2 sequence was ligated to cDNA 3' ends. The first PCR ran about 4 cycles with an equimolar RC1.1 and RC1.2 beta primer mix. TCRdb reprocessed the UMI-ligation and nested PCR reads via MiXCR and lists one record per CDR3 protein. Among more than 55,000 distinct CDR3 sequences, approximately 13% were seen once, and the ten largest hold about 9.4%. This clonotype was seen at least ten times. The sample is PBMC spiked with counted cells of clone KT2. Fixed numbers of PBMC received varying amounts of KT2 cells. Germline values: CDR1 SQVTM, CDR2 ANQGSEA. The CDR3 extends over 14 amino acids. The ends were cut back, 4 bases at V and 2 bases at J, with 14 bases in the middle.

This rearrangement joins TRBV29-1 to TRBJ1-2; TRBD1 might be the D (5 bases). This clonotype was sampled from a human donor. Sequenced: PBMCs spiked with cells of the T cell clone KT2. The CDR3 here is CSVVGRAANYGYTF. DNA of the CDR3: TGCAGCGTTGTGGGCAGGGCAGCCAACTATGGCTACACCTTC.